A selection of T cell receptor beta chains follows, all from one sample in a study of cytomegalovirus exposure and HLA in healthy donors. The data were produced by immunoSEQ multiplex PCR, yet TCRdb's version contains in-frame clones alone and is incomplete. This sample yields 95,000 to 100,000 clones, of which around 76% are seen a single time; 7% to 9% belongs to the top ten. Sequencing was carried out using PBMCs. Every receptor here comes from a human donor in good health. Each CDR3 is given with its conserved first and last residue. A D gene is named only where the DNA matches it firmly. A clone size is listed for some rows: how often the clone was seen (once, few, many), or a class if it is expanded.

CAISDGRACEAFF	TGTGCCATCAGTGACGGCAGGGCTTGTGAAGCTTTCTTT	TRBV10-3	TRBJ1-1	-	-
CASSSTRYRANYGYTF	TGTGCCAGCAGCTCGACGAGGTATAGAGCTAACTATGGCTACACCTTC	TRBV7-9	TRBJ1-2	-	-
CASSKDSHEQYF	TGTGCCAGCAGTAAGGACAGCCACGAGCAGTACTTC	TRBV6-6	TRBJ2-7	-	-
CATSRANLNPGLAGVFQYF	TGTGCCACCAGCAGAGCTAACCTAAACCCGGGACTAGCGGGAGTTTTTCAGTACTTC	TRBV15	TRBJ2-7	-	TRBD2
CASSRDRTNEKLFF	TGTGCCAGCAGTCGGGACAGAACAAATGAAAAACTGTTTTTT	TRBV6-5	TRBJ1-4	-	TRBD1
CASSIDLGRNYGYTF	TGTGCCAGTAGTATAGATCTGGGGCGGAACTATGGCTACACCTTC	TRBV19	TRBJ1-2	-	-
CASSKKDRGREAFF	TGCGCCAGCAGCAAAAAGGACAGGGGGCGAGAAGCTTTCTTT	TRBV5-1	TRBJ1-1	-	TRBD1
CASSATGTAYEQYF	TGTGCCAGTAGTGCGACTGGGACAGCATACGAGCAGTACTTC	TRBV19	TRBJ2-7	-	TRBD1
CSGTLGLGGNTIYF	TGCAGCGGAACATTAGGACTTGGAGGAAACACCATATATTTT	TRBV29-1	TRBJ1-3	-	-
CASSQVREGTDTQYF	TGCGCCAGCAGCCAAGTACGGGAGGGCACAGATACGCAGTATTTT	TRBV4-1	TRBJ2-3	-	TRBD2
CASSKTETGAGELFF	TGCGCCAGCAGTAAAACCGAGACAGGGGCCGGGGAGCTGTTTTTT	TRBV10-1	TRBJ2-2	-	TRBD1
CASSLGGGAPETQYF	TGCGCCAGCAGCTTGGGCGGGGGGGCCCCAGAGACCCAGTACTTC	TRBV5-1	TRBJ2-5	-	TRBD2
CASKLGASNYGYTF	TGTGCCAGCAAGCTGGGGGCGTCCAACTATGGCTACACCTTC	TRBV6-1	TRBJ1-2	few	-
CASSLVWGVSDAEAFF	TGCGCCAGCAGCTTGGTATGGGGAGTGAGCGACGCTGAAGCTTTCTTT	TRBV5-1	TRBJ1-1	few	-
CASSPDSRSNEKLFF	TGCGCCAGCAGCCCGGACAGTAGATCCAATGAAAAACTGTTTTTT	TRBV4-3	TRBJ1-4	-	-
CASIPRDFHTEAFF	TGTGCCAGCATCCCACGGGACTTCCACACTGAAGCTTTCTTT	TRBV2	TRBJ1-1	few	-
CATSIKRGTGELFF	TGTGCCACCAGCATCAAAAGGGGAACCGGGGAGCTGTTTTTT	TRBV15	TRBJ2-2	-	-
CASMMEQGYGYTF	TGTGCCAGTATGATGGAACAGGGTTATGGCTACACCTTC	TRBV19	TRBJ1-2	-	-
CASSLGIGGANVLTF	TGTGCCAGCAGCTTGGGGATAGGGGGTGCCAACGTCCTGACTTTC	TRBV5-6	TRBJ2-6	-	-
CASSEVLAGGPTDTQYF	TGTGCCAGCAGTGAAGTTCTAGCGGGAGGGCCCACAGATACGCAGTATTTT	TRBV6-1	TRBJ2-3	many	TRBD2
CASSANLNEQYF	TGTGCCAGCAGCGCGAACCTCAACGAGCAGTACTTC	TRBV9	TRBJ2-7	-	-
CSVVMGAGGYTF	TGCAGCGTTGTTATGGGGGCCGGTGGCTACACCTTC	TRBV29-1	TRBJ1-2	-	-
CASSFVYSPGQGYNQPQHF	TGTGCCAGCAGTTTTGTGTACAGCCCCGGGCAGGGATACAATCAGCCCCAGCATTTT	TRBV27	TRBJ1-5	-	-
CASSVEDRLNEQFF	TGTGCCAGCAGCGTAGAGGACAGGTTAAATGAGCAGTTCTTC	TRBV9	TRBJ2-1	-	TRBD1
CASSVESGGEQYF	TGTGCCAGCAGCGTAGAATCGGGGGGAGAGCAGTACTTC	TRBV11-2	TRBJ2-7	-	TRBD2
CSVSGTTNTGELFF	TGCAGCGTGTCCGGGACAACGAACACCGGGGAGCTGTTTTTT	TRBV29-1	TRBJ2-2	-	-
CASSQDSPRGGYTF	TGTGCCAGCAGCCAAGATTCCCCCCGAGGAGGCTACACCTTC	TRBV4-2	TRBJ1-2	-	-
CASSRGPTSGEGYEQYF	TGCGCCAGCAGCCGAGGGCCGACTAGCGGGGAGGGCTACGAGCAGTACTTC	TRBV4-1	TRBJ2-7	-	TRBD2
CASSIPGTSGREQYF	TGTGCCAGTAGTATTCCCGGGACTAGCGGGAGGGAGCAGTATTTT	TRBV19	TRBJ2-3	-	TRBD2
CASSTGQMNTEAFF	TGTGCCAGTAGTACCGGACAGATGAACACTGAAGCTTTCTTT	TRBV19	TRBJ1-1	few	-
CASSPADRAFWGYTF	TGTGCCAGCAGCCCAGCGGACAGGGCCTTTTGGGGCTACACCTTC	TRBV14	TRBJ1-2	-	TRBD1
CASSLPGGGGTDTQYF	TGTGCCAGCAGCCTCCCCGGCGGAGGGGGCACAGATACGCAGTATTTT	TRBV11-2	TRBJ2-3	-	-
CSVMTDTPEAFF	TGCAGCGTTATGACGGACACCCCTGAAGCTTTCTTT	TRBV29-1	TRBJ1-1	-	-
CAWSRGGSSYNEQFF	TGTGCCTGGAGTAGGGGCGGGAGCTCCTACAATGAGCAGTTCTTC	TRBV30	TRBJ2-1	-	TRBD2
CATSSPGQGSEQYF	TGTGCCACCAGCAGCCCGGGACAGGGTAGTGAGCAGTACTTC	TRBV15	TRBJ2-7	once	TRBD1
CASSLGLDSQETQYF	TGTGCCAGCAGCTTAGGTCTGGACAGTCAAGAGACCCAGTACTTC	TRBV11-2	TRBJ2-5	-	-
CASSSDRTRRFQPQHF	TGTGCCAGCAGCTCCGATCGGACGAGGAGGTTTCAGCCCCAGCATTTT	TRBV7-8	TRBJ1-5	once	-
CASSPLKSGPGQTLSYGYTF	TGCGCCAGCAGCCCACTCAAATCCGGGCCCGGACAGACACTTTCATATGGCTACACCTTC	TRBV4-1	TRBJ1-2	-	-
CASSHAGQGNNEQFF	TGCGCCAGCAGCCACGCAGGGCAGGGAAATAATGAGCAGTTCTTC	TRBV4-1	TRBJ2-1	once	-
CASSPGPIEGYTF	TGTGCCAGCTCACCCGGTCCGATCGAGGGCTACACCTTC	TRBV18	TRBJ1-2	few	-
CASSEVTSDGEQFF	TGTGCCAGCAGTGAAGTGACTAGTGATGGTGAGCAGTTCTTC	TRBV2	TRBJ2-1	-	-
CASSTGGSNYGYTF	TGTGCCAGCTCCACAGGGGGCTCTAACTATGGCTACACCTTC	TRBV18	TRBJ1-2	-	TRBD1
CASSLEVAGDFRTDTQYF	TGTGCCAGCAGCTTGGAGGTAGCGGGGGATTTCAGGACAGATACGCAGTATTTT	TRBV5-5	TRBJ2-3	-	TRBD2
CASSPSTDTQYF	TGTGCCAGCTCACCCTCCACAGATACGCAGTATTTT	TRBV18	TRBJ2-3	-	-
CASSPLLGSDTQYF	TGTGCCAGCTCACCACTTCTAGGTTCAGATACGCAGTATTTT	TRBV18	TRBJ2-3	-	-
CASSQLWFGQGFSGANVLTF	TGCGCCAGCAGCCAATTATGGTTTGGACAGGGCTTCTCTGGGGCCAACGTCCTGACTTTC	TRBV4-1	TRBJ2-6	-	TRBD1
CASSLGPSYNEQFF	TGTGCCAGCAGCTTAGGGCCTAGCTACAATGAGCAGTTCTTC	TRBV11-3	TRBJ2-1	few	-
CASTPPGGDEQYF	TGTGCCAGCACCCCCCCAGGGGGCGACGAGCAGTACTTC	TRBV6-5	TRBJ2-7	-	TRBD1
CASSQVLMGRGGTEAFF	TGCGCCAGCAGCCAAGTTTTAATGGGCAGAGGCGGGACTGAAGCTTTCTTT	TRBV4-3	TRBJ1-1	few	-
CASSVDLGVVGVLSGANVLTF	TGTGCCAGCAGCGTAGACTTGGGTGTGGTAGGGGTCCTCTCTGGGGCCAACGTCCTGACTTTC	TRBV9	TRBJ2-6	-	-
CASSPSVLRGYTDTQYF	TGTGCCAGCAGCCCTTCCGTTCTCCGGGGATACACAGATACGCAGTATTTT	TRBV9	TRBJ2-3	few	-
CASSKSSNTVLAGGPWIPHNEQFF	TGTGCCAGCAGCAAGTCATCAAACACCGTTCTAGCGGGAGGGCCTTGGATCCCACACAATGAGCAGTTCTTC	TRBV21-1	TRBJ2-1	-	-
CASSSLQGAPEKLFF	TGTGCCAGCAGTTCTCTACAGGGGGCGCCGGAAAAACTGTTTTTT	TRBV28	TRBJ1-4	-	TRBD1
CASRVMNTGELFF	TGTGCCAGCCGGGTCATGAACACCGGGGAGCTGTTTTTT	TRBV5-4	TRBJ2-2	-	-
CATAKTHFF	TGCGCCACTGCGAAGACTCATTTCTTC	TRBV4-3	TRBJ2-1	-	-
CASSPDRENTEAFF	TGTGCCAGCAGCCCAGACAGGGAGAACACTGAAGCTTTCTTT	TRBV6-1	TRBJ1-1	-	TRBD1
CASSFRQGVNEKLFF	TGTGCCAGCAGCTTCCGACAGGGGGTCAATGAAAAACTGTTTTTT	TRBV11-2	TRBJ1-4	-	TRBD1
CASSARGWGGEQYF	TGTGCCAGCAGCGCCCGAGGGTGGGGGGGCGAGCAGTACTTC	TRBV13	TRBJ2-7	-	TRBD2